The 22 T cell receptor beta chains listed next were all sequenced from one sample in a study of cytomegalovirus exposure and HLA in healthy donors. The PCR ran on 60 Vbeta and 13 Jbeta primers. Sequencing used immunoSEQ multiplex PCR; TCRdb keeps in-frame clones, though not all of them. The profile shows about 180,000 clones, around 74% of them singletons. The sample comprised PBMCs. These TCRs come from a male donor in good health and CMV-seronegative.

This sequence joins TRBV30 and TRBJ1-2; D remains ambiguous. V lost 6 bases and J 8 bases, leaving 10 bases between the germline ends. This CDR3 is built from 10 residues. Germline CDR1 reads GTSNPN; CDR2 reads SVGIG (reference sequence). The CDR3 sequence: CACVHGGYTF. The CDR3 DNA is TGTGCCTGCGTACATGGCGGCTACACCTTC.

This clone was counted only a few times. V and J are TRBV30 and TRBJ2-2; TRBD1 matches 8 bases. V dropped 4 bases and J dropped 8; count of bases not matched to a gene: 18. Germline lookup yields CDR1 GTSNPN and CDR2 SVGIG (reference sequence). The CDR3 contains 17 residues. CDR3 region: CAWKMTGVRGISGELFF. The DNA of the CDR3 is TGTGCCTGGAAGATGACAGGGGTCCGTGGAATTTCGGGGGAGCTGTTTTTT. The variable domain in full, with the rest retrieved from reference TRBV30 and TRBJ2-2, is SQTIHQWPATLVQPVGSPLSLECTVEGTSNPNLYWYRQAAGRGLQLLFYSVGIGQISSEVPQNLSASRPQDRQFILSSKKLLLSDSGFYLCAWKMTGVRGISGELFFGEGSRLTVL.

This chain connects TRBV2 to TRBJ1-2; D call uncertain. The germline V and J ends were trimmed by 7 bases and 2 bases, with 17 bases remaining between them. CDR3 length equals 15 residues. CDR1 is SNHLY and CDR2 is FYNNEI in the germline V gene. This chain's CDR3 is CASKATIVSNYGYTF. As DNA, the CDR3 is TGTGCCAGCAAGGCGACAATAGTATCAAACTATGGCTACACCTTC.

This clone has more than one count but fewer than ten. In nucleotides, the CDR3 is TGTGCCAGCAGGGACCGGGAGACCACCTACGAGCAGTACTTC. It codes for CASRDRETTYEQYF. This chain joins TRBV2 and TRBJ2-7; D is perhaps TRBD2 (6 bases). CDR1 SNHLY and CDR2 FYNNEI come from the germline V gene. The V gene lost 6 bases and the J gene lost 2 bases, with 14 bases spanning the gap. The CDR3 covers 14 residues.

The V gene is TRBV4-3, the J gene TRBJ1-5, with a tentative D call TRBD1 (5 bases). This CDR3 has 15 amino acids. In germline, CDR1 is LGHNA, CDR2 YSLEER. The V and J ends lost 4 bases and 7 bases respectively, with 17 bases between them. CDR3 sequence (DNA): TGCGCCAGCAGCCCAGGGATGGGCCTCGGGCAGCCCCAGCATTTT. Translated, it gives CASSPGMGLGQPQHF.

The CDR3 reads CASTPGYEQFF. CDR3 coding DNA: TGTGCCAGCACCCCCGGGTATGAGCAGTTCTTC. This chain links TRBV2 with TRBJ2-1; D gene ambiguous. This CDR3 comprises 11 residues. The germline V gene has CDR1 SNHLY and CDR2 FYNNEI. The V end was cut by 7 bases, the J end by 8 bases, with 9 bases between. Full variable domain (rest looked up from reference TRBV2 and TRBJ2-1): EPEVTQTPSHQVTQMGQEVILRCVPISNHLYFYWYRQILGQKVEFLVSFYNNEISEKSEIFDDQFSVERPDGSNFTLKIRSTKLEDSAMYFCASTPGYEQFFGPGTRLTVL.

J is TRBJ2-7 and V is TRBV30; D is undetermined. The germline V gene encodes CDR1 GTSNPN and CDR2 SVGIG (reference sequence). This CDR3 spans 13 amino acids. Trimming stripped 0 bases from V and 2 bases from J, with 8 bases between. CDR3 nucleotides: TGTGCCTGGAGTGTCGAAGCAACCTACGAGCAGTACTTC. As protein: CAWSVEATYEQYF.

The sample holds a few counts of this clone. This CDR3 reads CASSIGDSSYNEQFF. CDR3 nucleotide sequence: TGTGCCAGTAGTATAGGTGACAGCTCCTACAATGAGCAGTTCTTC. This chain connects TRBV19 to TRBJ2-1, with a possible D match to TRBD1 (5 bases). Trimming removed 1 base at V and 0 bases at J, with 7 bases between. This CDR3 contains 15 residues. The germline V gene encodes CDR1 LNHDA and CDR2 SQIVND (reference sequence). The complete variable domain, with remaining parts taken from reference TRBV19 and TRBJ2-1, reads DGGITQSPKYLFRKEGQNVTLSCEQNLNHDAMYWYRQDPGQGLRLIYYSQIVNDFQKGDIAEGYSVSREKKESFPLTVTSAQKNPTAFYLCASSIGDSSYNEQFFGPGTRLTVL.

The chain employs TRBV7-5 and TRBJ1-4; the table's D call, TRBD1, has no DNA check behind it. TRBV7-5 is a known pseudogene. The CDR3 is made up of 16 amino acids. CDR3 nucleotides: TGTGCCAGAAGCCTATTGTCGAGACAGGTGAATGAAAAACTGTTTTTT. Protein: CARSLLSRQVNEKLFF.

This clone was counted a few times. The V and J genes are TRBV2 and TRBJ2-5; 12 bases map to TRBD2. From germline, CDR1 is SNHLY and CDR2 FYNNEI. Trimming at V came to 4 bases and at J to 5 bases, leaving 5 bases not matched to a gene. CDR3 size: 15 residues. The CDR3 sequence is CASSATGTSGETQYF. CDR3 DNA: TGTGCCAGCAGTGCCACCGGGACTAGCGGGGAGACCCAGTACTTC.

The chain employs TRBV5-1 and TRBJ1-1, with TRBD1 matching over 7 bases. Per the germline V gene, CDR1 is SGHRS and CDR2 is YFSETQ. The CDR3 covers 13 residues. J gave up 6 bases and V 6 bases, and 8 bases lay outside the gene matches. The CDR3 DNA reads TGCGCCAGCAAAACAGGGGATGCGCCTGAAGCTTTCTTT. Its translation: CASKTGDAPEAFF.

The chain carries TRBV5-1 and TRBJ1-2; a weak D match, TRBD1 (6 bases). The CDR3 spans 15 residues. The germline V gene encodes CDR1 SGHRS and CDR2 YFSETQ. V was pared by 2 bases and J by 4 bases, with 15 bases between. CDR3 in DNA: TGCGCCAGCAGCTTCGAGCCTACAGGGACCTATGGCTACACCTTC. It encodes CASSFEPTGTYGYTF.

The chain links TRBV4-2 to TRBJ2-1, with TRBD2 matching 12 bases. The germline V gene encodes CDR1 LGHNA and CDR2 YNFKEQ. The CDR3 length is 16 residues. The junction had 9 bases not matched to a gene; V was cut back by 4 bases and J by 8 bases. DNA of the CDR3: TGTGCCAGCAGCCCGCTGACTAGCGGGAGTTACTATGAGCAGTTCTTC. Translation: CASSPLTSGSYYEQFF.

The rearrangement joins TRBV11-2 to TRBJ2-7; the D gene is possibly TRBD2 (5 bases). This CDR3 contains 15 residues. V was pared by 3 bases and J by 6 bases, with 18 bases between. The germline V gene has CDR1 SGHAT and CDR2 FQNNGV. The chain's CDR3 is CASSFGLKKASEQYF. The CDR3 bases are TGTGCCAGCAGCTTTGGACTCAAAAAGGCGTCCGAGCAGTACTTC.

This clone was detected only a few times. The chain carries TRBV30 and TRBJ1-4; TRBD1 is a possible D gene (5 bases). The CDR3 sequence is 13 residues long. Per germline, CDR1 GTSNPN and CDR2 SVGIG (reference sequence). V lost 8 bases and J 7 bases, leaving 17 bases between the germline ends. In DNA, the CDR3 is TGTGCCGGGACCCGGGAGGTGGGTGAAAAACTGTTTTTT. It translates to CAGTREVGEKLFF.

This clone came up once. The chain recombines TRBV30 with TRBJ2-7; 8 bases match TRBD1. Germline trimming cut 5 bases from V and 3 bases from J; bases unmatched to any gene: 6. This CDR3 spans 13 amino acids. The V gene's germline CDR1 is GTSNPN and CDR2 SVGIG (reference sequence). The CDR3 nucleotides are TGTGCCTGGGGTGGACAGGGTGTCTACGAGCAGTACTTC. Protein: CAWGGQGVYEQYF.

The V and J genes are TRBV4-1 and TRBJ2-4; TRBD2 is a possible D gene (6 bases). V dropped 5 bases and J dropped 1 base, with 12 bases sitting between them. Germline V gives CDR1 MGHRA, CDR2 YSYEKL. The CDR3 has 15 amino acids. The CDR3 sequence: CASSVEGMAKNIQYF. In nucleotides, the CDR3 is TGCGCCAGCAGCGTGGAGGGGATGGCCAAAAACATTCAGTACTTC.

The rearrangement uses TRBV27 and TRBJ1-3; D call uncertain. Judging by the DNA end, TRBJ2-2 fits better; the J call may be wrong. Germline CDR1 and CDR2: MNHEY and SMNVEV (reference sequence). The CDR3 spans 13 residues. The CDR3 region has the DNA TGTGCCAGCAGTCCATCGAACACCGGGGAGCTGTTTTTT. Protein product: CASSPSNTGELFF.

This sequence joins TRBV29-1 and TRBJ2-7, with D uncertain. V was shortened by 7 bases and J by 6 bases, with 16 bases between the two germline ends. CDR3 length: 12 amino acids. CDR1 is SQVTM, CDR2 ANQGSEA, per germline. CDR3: CSASQSQVEQYF. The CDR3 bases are TGCAGCGCCTCGCAGAGCCAGGTCGAGCAGTACTTC.

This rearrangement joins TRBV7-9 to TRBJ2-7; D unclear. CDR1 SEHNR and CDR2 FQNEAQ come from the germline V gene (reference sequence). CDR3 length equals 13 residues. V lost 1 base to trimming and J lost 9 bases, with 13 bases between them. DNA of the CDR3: TGTGCCAGCAGCTTAGAAGGCCCCCTAGGGCAGTACTTC. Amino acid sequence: CASSLEGPLGQYF.

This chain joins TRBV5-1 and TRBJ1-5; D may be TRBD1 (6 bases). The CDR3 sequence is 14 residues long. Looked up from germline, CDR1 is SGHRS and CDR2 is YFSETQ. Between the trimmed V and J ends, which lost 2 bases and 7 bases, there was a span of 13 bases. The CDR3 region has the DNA TGCGCCAGCAGCTTATCTGGGGGCGAACAGCCCCAGCATTTT. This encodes CASSLSGGEQPQHF.

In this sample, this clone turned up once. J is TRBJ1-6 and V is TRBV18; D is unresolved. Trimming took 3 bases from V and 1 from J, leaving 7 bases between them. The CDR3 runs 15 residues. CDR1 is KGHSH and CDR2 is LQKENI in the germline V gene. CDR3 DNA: TGTGCCAGCTCACCGGGAGGATCCTATAATTCACCCCTCCACTTT. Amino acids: CASSPGGSYNSPLHF.